The 24 T cell receptor beta chains below were found in one sample sequenced in a study of blood T cell repertoires in COVID-19. TCRdb keeps only in-frame clones here, not all; method: immunoSEQ multiplex PCR. The profile shows about 170,000 clones, around 87% of them singletons. The sequenced material came from peripheral blood. Receptors were obtained from an elderly woman with COVID-19, enrolled during active disease.

This chain's CDR3 is CASSLGLAGGVEQYF. The CDR3, as DNA: TGTGCCAGCAGCTTAGGACTAGCGGGAGGAGTGGAGCAGTACTTC. The chain is built from TRBV7-6 and TRBJ2-7; 13 bases are a match to TRBD2. V dropped 1 base and J dropped 7; count of bases not matched to a gene: 4. The CDR3 sequence is 15 residues long. Germline V gene data show CDR1 as SGHVS and CDR2 as FNYEAQ.

The V and J genes are TRBV29-1 and TRBJ1-4, with 9 bases identical to TRBD1. CDR1 and CDR2 (germline): SQVTM, ANQGSEA. CDR3 length: 11 amino acids. V shed 7 bases, J shed 11 bases, and the junction held 5 bases outside the gene matches. This CDR3 is CSAGTGMKLFF. The DNA of the CDR3 is TGCAGCGCGGGGACAGGGATGAAACTGTTTTTT.

J is TRBJ1-5 and V is TRBV2, with unresolved D. CDR1 and CDR2 from the germline V gene are SNHLY and FYNNEI. V gave up 3 bases and J gave up 7 bases, with 13 bases separating them. The CDR3 extends over 14 amino acids. The CDR3 loop reads CASSEFPSEQPQHF. As DNA, the CDR3 is TGTGCCAGCAGTGAGTTCCCCTCCGAGCAGCCCCAGCATTTT.

The J gene is TRBJ2-2, the V gene TRBV5-1, with D tentatively TRBD2 (6 bases). V dropped 3 bases and J dropped 5 bases, with 17 bases sitting between them. The CDR3 is 16 residues long. In germline, CDR1 is SGHRS, CDR2 YFSETQ. The CDR3 nucleotides read TGCGCCAGCAGCTCGACGGGAGCAGGTCTAACCGGGGAGCTGTTTTTT. It specifies CASSSTGAGLTGELFF.

The chain has TRBV5-4 and TRBJ1-3; D call uncertain. The CDR3 contains 14 residues. From germline, CDR1 is SGHNT and CDR2 YYREEE (reference sequence). V was cut by 0 bases and J by 0 bases, with 4 bases left in between. The CDR3 bases are TGTGCCAGCAGCTTGGAGAGCTCTGGAAACACCATATATTTT. Residues: CASSLESSGNTIYF. Full variable domain (remainder filled in from reference TRBV5-4 and TRBJ1-3): ETGVTQSPTHLIKTRGQQVTLRCSSQSGHNTVSWYQQALGQGPQFIFQYYREEENGRGNFPPRFSGLQFPNYSSELNVNALELDDSALYLCASSLESSGNTIYFGEGSWLTVV.

A few counts support this clone. J is TRBJ2-2 and V is TRBV5-1; a weak D match, TRBD2 (6 bases). The length of the CDR3 is 15 residues. Germline CDR1 reads SGHRS; CDR2 reads YFSETQ. V shed 3 bases and J shed 7 bases, with 16 bases lying between them. The CDR3 sequence: CASSSDLASSGELFF. Written as DNA, the CDR3 is TGCGCCAGCAGCTCCGACCTAGCGTCGAGCGGGGAGCTGTTTTTT.

The V gene is TRBV6-2 or TRBV6-3, the J gene TRBJ2-1, with D unresolved. Germline values: CDR1 MNHEY, CDR2 SVGEGT. Trimming took 6 bases from V and 6 from J, leaving 9 bases between them. CDR3 length: 12 residues. As DNA, the CDR3 is TGTGCCAGCAGCGTGCGGCCCAATGAGCAGTTCTTC. Protein product: CASSVRPNEQFF.

The V gene is TRBV7-9, the J gene TRBJ1-5; D might be TRBD1 (5 bases). V was clipped by 3 bases and J by 2 bases, with 14 bases between them. Germline CDR1 SEHNR, CDR2 FQNEAQ (reference sequence). This CDR3 is built from 16 residues. The CDR3 reads CASSFNTGRGNQPQHF. DNA of the CDR3: TGTGCCAGCAGCTTTAATACAGGTAGGGGCAATCAGCCCCAGCATTTT.

The chain employs TRBV6-1 and TRBJ2-2; 11 nucleotides match TRBD2. The CDR3 contains 17 residues. V lost 0 bases to trimming and J lost 6 bases; unmatched junction nucleotides: 6. Germline V gene sequence: CDR1 MNHNS, CDR2 SASEGT. The CDR3 DNA reads TGTGCCAGCAGTGAAGCCCCACTAGCGGGAGAACCCGGGGAGCTGTTTTTT. The encoded protein is CASSEAPLAGEPGELFF.

In DNA form, the CDR3 reads TGTGCCACCTTGGACGGGAAAACCTACTATAGCAATCAGCCCCAGCATTTT. It is translated as CATLDGKTYYSNQPQHF. The gene calls are TRBV28 and TRBJ1-5; D gene ambiguous. The length of the CDR3 is 17 residues. V lost 10 bases and J 0 bases, leaving 22 bases between the germline ends. Germline V gives CDR1 MDHEN, CDR2 SYDVKM.

The V and J genes are TRBV5-4 and TRBJ1-1; D might be TRBD1 (5 bases). The CDR3 extends over 14 amino acids. The V end was cut by 3 bases, the J end by 1 base, with 10 bases between. CDR1 is SGHNT, CDR2 YYREEE, per germline (reference sequence). The CDR3 region is CASSSWGGNTEAFF. In DNA, the CDR3 is TGTGCCAGCAGCTCCTGGGGGGGGAACACTGAAGCTTTCTTT.

V and J are TRBV15 and TRBJ1-4, with D possibly matching TRBD1 (5 bases). The length of the CDR3 is 14 residues. The germline gives CDR1 LNHNV, CDR2 YYDKDF (reference sequence). The germline V and J ends were trimmed by 2 bases and 5 bases, with 9 bases remaining between them. CDR3 nucleotides: TGTGCCACCAGCAGACCCGGGGGGAATGAAAAACTGTTTTTT. Amino acids: CATSRPGGNEKLFF.

This chain links TRBV4-1 with TRBJ1-1; 8 bases fit TRBD1. From germline, CDR1 is MGHRA and CDR2 YSYEKL. V shed 1 base, J shed 8 bases, and the junction held 6 bases outside the gene matches. The CDR3 runs to 14 residues. In DNA, the CDR3 is TGCGCCAGCAGCCAAGGATCCCGGGACAGGGAAGCTTTCTTT. Translating gives CASSQGSRDREAFF.

This clone was counted only a few times. V usage is TRBV10-3 and J usage is TRBJ1-6, with a tentative D call TRBD1 (6 bases). Trimming removed 5 bases at V and 10 bases at J, with 15 bases between. CDR1 and CDR2 (germline): ENHRY, SYGVKD. This CDR3 has 14 residues. CDR3 sequence (DNA): TGTGCCATCAGTAACGAGGGGGTGCAATCACCCCTCCACTTT. Its protein product is CAISNEGVQSPLHF.

In its sample, this clone was seen once. V and J are TRBV5-5 and TRBJ2-3, with D possibly matching TRBD2 (7 bases). V lost 10 bases and J 1 base, leaving 13 bases between the germline ends. CDR3 length: 13 residues. CDR1 is SGHKS, CDR2 YYEKEE, per germline (reference sequence). The CDR3 DNA reads TGTGCCGCGGGGGCGAGTCGCACAGATACGCAGTATTTT. Residues: CAAGASRTDTQYF.

This clone came up once. The chain is built from TRBV9 and TRBJ2-2; 8 bases line up with TRBD1. Trimming took 5 bases from V and 6 from J; bases not matched to a gene: 3. This CDR3 has 13 residues. Germline CDR1 SGDLS, CDR2 YYNGEE. CDR3 amino acids: CASSTGGSGELFF. The CDR3, as DNA: TGTGCCAGCAGTACAGGGGGGTCCGGGGAGCTGTTTTTT.

The genes are TRBV28 and TRBJ2-7, with 7 positions matching TRBD2. V shed 6 bases and J 12 bases; nucleotides not matched to a gene: 8. Germline CDR1 reads MDHEN; CDR2 reads SYDVKM. The CDR3 contains 11 residues. In nucleotides, the CDR3 is TGTGCCAGCAGCCTAAGCGGGATATCGTACTTC. Translation gives CASSLSGISYF.

The genes are TRBV6-2 or TRBV6-3 and TRBJ2-7; TRBD2 might be the D (5 bases). CDR1 and CDR2 from the germline V gene are MNHEY and SVGEGT. CDR3 length equals 13 residues. V shed 2 bases and J shed 2 bases, with 7 bases lying between them. Here the CDR3 DNA reads TGTGCCAGCAGTTACGGGAGAACCTACGAGCAGTACTTC. It translates to CASSYGRTYEQYF.

This clone was picked up a small number of times. This chain uses TRBV5-1 with TRBJ2-5, with D maybe TRBD1 (5 bases). Germline-derived CDR1 and CDR2 are SGHRS and YFSETQ. Trimming shortened V by 4 bases and J by 1 base, and 14 bases separated the two germline ends. The CDR3 length is 15 residues. This CDR3 reads CASSNPTVSQETQYF. CDR3 nucleotide sequence: TGCGCCAGCAGCAATCCGACAGTAAGCCAAGAGACCCAGTACTTC.

The chain uses TRBV9 and TRBJ1-1, with D possibly TRBD1 on 5 matching bases. The V end was cut by 3 bases, the J end by 1 base, with 13 bases between. CDR1 and CDR2 from the germline V gene are SGDLS and YYNGEE. This CDR3 is 15 amino acids long. This CDR3 is CASSESGGANTEAFF. CDR3 DNA: TGTGCCAGCAGCGAGAGTGGAGGGGCGAACACTGAAGCTTTCTTT.

CDR3 sequence: CASSLGAGDMDTQYF. The CDR3 coding sequence is TGTGCCAGCAGCTTAGGAGCGGGAGATATGGATACGCAGTATTTT. This chain links TRBV11-2 with TRBJ2-3; 8 positions match TRBD2. V lost 1 base, J lost 6 bases, and 6 bases stayed unmatched. Germline V lookup: CDR1 SGHAT, CDR2 FQNNGV. The CDR3 contains 15 residues.

The chain has TRBV10-3 and TRBJ2-1, with 13 bases identical to TRBD2. Germline trimming cut 7 bases from V and 0 bases from J; bases unmatched to any gene: 9. Germline V CDR1 and CDR2: ENHRY, SYGVKD. The CDR3 consists of 18 residues. CDR3 sequence reads: CAIKAGLAGSPSYNEQFF. The CDR3 DNA is TGTGCCATCAAAGCGGGACTAGCGGGATCCCCCTCCTACAATGAGCAGTTCTTC.

Comment on this clone: Other nucleotide sequences in the sample specify the same CDR3. This chain uses TRBV9 with TRBJ2-5, with D possibly matching TRBD2 (6 bases). The CDR3 totals 13 residues. Per germline, CDR1 SGDLS and CDR2 YYNGEE. V dropped 2 bases and J dropped 2 bases, with 7 bases sitting between them. CDR3 in amino acids: CASSVSGQETQYF. DNA for the CDR3: TGTGCCAGCAGCGTTAGCGGTCAAGAGACCCAGTACTTC.

The V call is TRBV24-1, the J call TRBJ1-1; tentative D call: TRBD1 (5 bases). The CDR3 covers 11 residues. Germline lookup yields CDR1 KGHDR and CDR2 SFDVKD. V was cut by 6 bases and J by 5 bases, with 6 bases left in between. As DNA, the CDR3 is TGTGCCACCAGTAAGGGGACTGAAGCTTTCTTT. Residues: CATSKGTEAFF.